The clone carrying this T cell receptor beta chain was recorded once. This sample was included in a study of control samples from healthy donors and cancer patients. Trimming shortened V by 0 bases and J by 2 bases, and 14 bases separated the two germline ends. The CDR3 consists of 17 residues. Germline values: CDR1 LNHNV, CDR2 YYDKDF (reference sequence). The assay was immunoSEQ multiplex PCR, and TCRdb's table has in-frame clones only and misses some. The sample lists around 94,000 clones; around 90% were seen once. This chain uses TRBV15 with TRBJ1-5; possible D gene TRBD1, 6 bases. Sequencing was performed on blood. The sequence came from a woman under 30 in good health. As DNA, the CDR3 is TGTGCCACCAGCAGAGATTATGCAGGGGAGGGCAATCAGCCCCAGCATTTT. Translated: CATSRDYAGEGNQPQHF.